The 20 T cell receptor beta chains in this list originate from one sample, sequenced in a study of blood T cell repertoires in COVID-19. The data were produced by immunoSEQ multiplex PCR, yet TCRdb's version contains in-frame clones alone and is incomplete. Of around 140,000 clones listed, roughly 82% are singletons. The specimen was peripheral blood. These receptors were obtained from a man in his sixties with active or convalescent COVID-19.

The V gene is TRBV18, the J gene TRBJ2-5, with no clear D. The CDR3 has 14 amino acids. Germline CDR1 and CDR2: KGHSH and LQKENI. Trimming removed 0 bases from V and 0 bases from J, with 5 bases in between. The CDR3 nucleotides read TGTGCCAGCTCACCACCCAACAACCAAGAGACCCAGTACTTC. This encodes CASSPPNNQETQYF.

The table lists this clone with a count of one. The chain joins TRBV2 to TRBJ1-4, with a possible D match to TRBD1 (6 bases). There are 20 residues in the CDR3. V was clipped by 0 bases and J by 8 bases, with 28 bases between them. The germline V gene has CDR1 SNHLY and CDR2 FYNNEI. The chain's CDR3 is CASSEATPVWGGHFREKLFF. CDR3 nucleotide sequence: TGTGCCAGCAGTGAAGCGACCCCGGTATGGGGGGGACACTTTAGAGAAAAACTGTTTTTT.

This chain links TRBV7-2 with TRBJ2-3; perhaps TRBD2 as D (5 bases). Trimming shortened V by 2 bases and J by 1 base, and 13 bases separated the two germline ends. CDR1 SGHTA and CDR2 FQGNSA come from the germline V gene. This CDR3 comprises 16 residues. CDR3 region: CASSLSRAGGTDTQYF. The CDR3 DNA reads TGTGCCAGCAGCTTAAGTAGGGCCGGGGGCACAGATACGCAGTATTTT. Supplemented by reference TRBV7-2 and TRBJ2-3, the full variable domain reads GAGVSQSPSNKVTEKGKDVELRCDPISGHTALYWYRQSLGQGLEFLIYFQGNSAPDKSGLPSDRFSAERTGGSVSTLTIQRTQQEDSAVYLCASSLSRAGGTDTQYFGPGTRLTVL.

J is TRBJ2-7 and V is TRBV12-5; TRBD2 might be the D (6 bases). Trimming removed 6 bases from V and 9 bases from J, with 12 bases in between. CDR3 length: 11 amino acids. The germline CDR1 and CDR2 sequences are LGHNT and FRNRAP. The CDR3 DNA sequence: TGTGCTAGTGGCCGGGAGAACGGGCAGTACGTC. Its translation: CASGRENGQYV.

This clone showed up just a few times. This chain links TRBV5-4 with TRBJ1-2, with 7 bases lining up with TRBD1. From germline, CDR1 is SGHNT and CDR2 YYREEE (reference sequence). This CDR3 spans 13 amino acids. The V gene end was trimmed by 3 bases and the J gene end by 2 bases; junction bases not matched to a gene: 1. CDR3 bases: TGTGCCAGCAGCTCGACAGGGAACTATGGCTACACCTTC. Translating gives CASSSTGNYGYTF.

The V and J genes are TRBV5-1 and TRBJ2-2, with 7 bases matching TRBD1. Germline lookup yields CDR1 SGHRS and CDR2 YFSETQ. This CDR3 has 15 residues. V shed 4 bases and J 0 bases; nucleotides not matched to a gene: 3. This CDR3 is CASSPGQANTGELFF. CDR3 nucleotide sequence: TGCGCCAGCAGCCCAGGACAGGCGAACACCGGGGAGCTGTTTTTT.

The chain combines TRBV11-2 with TRBJ2-1; 9 nucleotides line up with TRBD2. V gave up 7 bases and J gave up 2 bases; unmatched junction bases: 9. CDR1 and CDR2 from the germline V gene are SGHAT and FQNNGV. This CDR3 comprises 16 residues. The CDR3 DNA sequence: TGTGCCAGCATCAAAGGTGGCGGGGGGGCCTACAATGAGCAGTTCTTC. This codes for CASIKGGGGAYNEQFF. Drawing the rest from reference TRBV11-2 and TRBJ2-1, the complete variable domain is EAGVAQSPRYKIIEKRQSVAFWCNPISGHATLYWYQQILGQGPKLLIQFQNNGVVDDSQLPKDRFSAERLKGVDSTLKIQPAKLEDSAVYLCASIKGGGGAYNEQFFGPGTRLTVL.

The chain couples TRBV6-6 to TRBJ2-3, with TRBD2 identical over 11 bases. V dropped 2 bases and J dropped 4; count of bases not matched to a gene: 5. The CDR3 is 16 residues long. Germline V CDR1 and CDR2: MNHNY, SVGAGI (reference sequence). The CDR3 region has the DNA TGTGCCAGCAGTTACGGTAGCGGGAGGGAGGCAGATACGCAGTATTTT. Its protein product is CASSYGSGREADTQYF.

The rearrangement joins TRBV6-5 to TRBJ1-6; 7 positions match TRBD1. The trim removed 6 bases at V and 5 bases at J, leaving 7 bases unmatched. Germline loops: CDR1 MNHEY, CDR2 SVGAGI. The CDR3 covers 15 residues. Written as DNA, the CDR3 is TGTGCCAGCAGGCGGAGAACAGGGGATAATTCACCCCTCCACTTT. It codes for CASRRRTGDNSPLHF.

This chain joins TRBV9 and TRBJ2-2; D not resolved. The CDR3 extends over 16 amino acids. Trimming left V 0 bases short and J 0 bases short, with 9 bases between. Germline V gene sequence: CDR1 SGDLS, CDR2 YYNGEE. CDR3 in amino acids: CASSVGRYPNTGELFF. The CDR3 nucleotides read TGTGCCAGCAGCGTAGGCAGGTACCCGAACACCGGGGAGCTGTTTTTT.

A few counts support this clone. The chain recombines TRBV5-4 with TRBJ2-1; TRBD2 matches 15 bases. The CDR3 is 19 amino acids. Unmatched junction bases numbered 15, after V lost 4 bases and J lost 7 bases. The germline V gene has CDR1 SGHNT and CDR2 YYREEE (reference sequence). The CDR3 spells CASSRPASGTSGRTNEQFF. CDR3 coding DNA: TGTGCCAGCAGCAGGCCCGCTTCCGGGACTAGCGGGAGGACTAATGAGCAGTTCTTC.

This clone was detected only once. The rearrangement joins TRBV7-2 to TRBJ2-7; 12 nucleotides line up with TRBD2. CDR1 SGHTA and CDR2 FQGNSA come from the germline V gene. This CDR3 comprises 16 residues. Losses at the gene ends were 5 bases for V and 2 bases for J; bases not matched to a gene: 7. The CDR3 DNA is TGTGCCAGCAGCCTCCAGACTAGCGGGGGTCCCTACGAGCAGTACTTC. Translated: CASSLQTSGGPYEQYF.

V is TRBV6-1 and J is TRBJ1-2, with D tentatively TRBD1 (6 bases). Germline lookup yields CDR1 MNHNS and CDR2 SASEGT. The ends were cut back, 1 base at V and 6 bases at J, with 12 bases in the middle. This CDR3 contains 14 residues. The DNA of the CDR3 is TGTGCCAGCAGTGAAGGTTGGGCAGGGGATGGCTACACCTTC. Its protein product is CASSEGWAGDGYTF.

The rearrangement uses TRBV7-9 and TRBJ2-3, with unresolved D. The length of the CDR3 is 12 residues. The germline CDR1 and CDR2 sequences are SEHNR and FQNEAQ (reference sequence). V lost 5 bases and J 6 bases, leaving 9 bases between the germline ends. The CDR3 spells CASSTPGDTQYF. The CDR3 bases are TGTGCCAGCAGCACCCCCGGGGATACGCAGTATTTT. Together with reference TRBV7-9 and TRBJ2-3, the CDR3 gives the full variable domain: DTGVSQNPRHKITKRGQNVTFRCDPISEHNRLYWYRQTLGQGPEFLTYFQNEAQLEKSRLLSDRFSAERPKGSFSTLEIQRTEQGDSAMYLCASSTPGDTQYFGPGTRLTVL.

The chain joins TRBV14 to TRBJ1-1; tentative D call: TRBD1 (5 bases). The CDR3 has 13 amino acids. Germline values: CDR1 SGHDN, CDR2 FVKESK. Trimming removed 3 bases at V and 3 bases at J, with 8 bases between. The CDR3 bases are TGTGCCAGCAGCCAGGGGCGGTACACTGAAGCTTTCTTT. Translated: CASSQGRYTEAFF.

The CDR3 DNA reads TGTGCCACTACCAGTGGGAGTGAGCAGTTCTTC. It specifies CATTSGSEQFF. The V and J genes are TRBV24-1 and TRBJ2-1, with a possible D match to TRBD2 (5 bases). Germline loops: CDR1 KGHDR, CDR2 SFDVKD. V lost 10 bases and J 9 bases, leaving 12 bases between the germline ends. CDR3 size: 11 residues.

The chain combines TRBV6-5 with TRBJ2-1; a weak D match, TRBD1 (5 bases). The ends were cut back, 4 bases at V and 6 bases at J, with 16 bases in the middle. The CDR3 has 15 amino acids. The germline gives CDR1 MNHEY, CDR2 SVGAGI. Here the CDR3 reads CASSSLRQIRNEQFF. CDR3 sequence (DNA): TGTGCCAGCAGTTCCCTCCGACAGATTCGCAATGAGCAGTTCTTC.

The rearrangement joins TRBV19 to TRBJ1-2, with D possibly matching TRBD1 (5 bases). V was clipped by 6 bases and J by 8 bases, with 16 bases between them. CDR3 length equals 13 residues. Germline V gives CDR1 LNHDA, CDR2 SQIVND (reference sequence). The CDR3 DNA sequence: TGTGCCAGTAGGGAGGGACGTGAAGACGGCTACACCTTC. Protein product: CASREGREDGYTF. Together with reference TRBV19 and TRBJ1-2, the CDR3 gives the full variable domain: DGGITQSPKYLFRKEGQNVTLSCEQNLNHDAMYWYRQDPGQGLRLIYYSQIVNDFQKGDIAEGYSVSREKKESFPLTVTSAQKNPTAFYLCASREGREDGYTFGSGTRLTVV.

CDR3 in DNA: TGTGCCAGCAGCGCTGGGCGCACCGGGGAGCTGTTTTTT. As protein: CASSAGRTGELFF. V is TRBV7-9 and J is TRBJ2-2; D uncertain. V lost 5 bases and J 4 bases, leaving 8 bases between the germline ends. CDR1 SEHNR and CDR2 FQNEAQ come from the germline V gene (reference sequence). The CDR3 has 13 residues.

This chain uses TRBV7-2 with TRBJ2-7; the match to TRBD2 covers 11 bases. The ends lost 2 bases at V and 1 base at J; junction bases unmatched: 10. The CDR3 extends over 18 amino acids. CDR1 is SGHTA and CDR2 is FQGNSA in the germline V gene. CDR3 DNA sequence: TGTGCCAGCAGCTTATATAGCGGGAGGGCCCTTTGGTCCTACGAGCAGTACGTC. Translation gives CASSLYSGRALWSYEQYV.